The clone carrying this T cell receptor beta chain has more than one count but fewer than ten. Genes here carry mouse names. The method was immunoSEQ multiplex PCR; TCRdb's version includes in-frame clones alone and lacks a portion of them. The data contain 6,500 to 10,000 clones, approximately 46% of them seen just once; the ten biggest clones take up roughly 8.4%. The data were obtained in a study of tissue T cells after allogeneic stem cell transplantation. As for time point: mouse harvest day 7 after allogeneic transplant. Each mouse received 10^7 T-cell-depleted marrow cells plus 10^6 splenic CD5+ T cells by tail vein. Tissues came from B6→BALB/c major-mismatch GVHD mice at day 7 or 14. This TCR came from a female BALB/c mouse given C57BL/6 T cells with graft-versus-host disease after an allogeneic hematopoietic cell transplant. The sequencing input was gut tissue.

The CDR3 protein is CASSDWDWGARYEQYF. The sequenced CDR3 bases are TGTGCCAGCAGTGATTGGGACTGGGGGGCCCGATATGAACAGTAC. The J gene is TRBJ2-7, the V gene TRBV13-1; TRBD2 agrees at 12 bases. Read sequence stops 1 residue before the CDR3 end, and the germline J gene provides the missing end. The CDR3 covers 16 residues. V dropped 1 base and J dropped 4; count of bases not matched to a gene: 6. The germline V gene has CDR1 NSHNY and CDR2 SYGAGN.